This TCR beta chain comes out of a study of blood T cells in healthy people across ages. Germline V gives CDR1 ENHRY, CDR2 SYGVKD. This CDR3 is 12 amino acids long. Details on this clonotype: Its antigen is not known.

Regarding the study as a whole: As age increased, TCR beta diversity per million T cells fell in a roughly linear fashion.

Primed by a sample-barcoded 5' primer and a J-beta primer mix, a second PCR proceeded for 7 to 11 cycles. TCRdb independently ran MiXCR on the 5' RACE reads; one entry per CDR3 protein. The repertoire consists of 800,000 or so distinct CDR3 sequences, with 20% to 25% occurring once and the leading ten covering more than 3%. This sample also belongs to another study, concerning T cells of mothers and their children.

The chain joins TRBV10-3 to TRBJ2-5; D is undetermined. The J call may be wrong; the DNA end is better matched by TRBJ2-1. The specimen was blood. The TCR originated in a boy younger than 18 in good health. CDR3 in DNA: TGTGCCATCAGTGAGGACCCCCATGAGCAGTTCTTC. Protein sequence: CAISEDPHEQFF.